The 27 T cell receptor beta chains listed next were all sequenced from one sample in a study of CD8 T cells in Susac syndrome. RNA totalling roughly 0.45 to 1 ug underwent reverse transcription with random hexamers. TCRdb reprocessed the immunoSEQ multiplex PCR reads with MiXCR, giving one entry per CDR3 protein. This sample has roughly 190,000 distinct CDR3 sequences, with roughly 95% found just once. Specimen: CD4+ T cells from PBMCs. These receptors were taken from a human donor in good health.

The V call is TRBV9, the J call TRBJ2-4; D remains unclear. Germline V gene data show CDR1 as SGDLS and CDR2 as YYNGEE. CDR3 length: 15 residues. Trimming left V 0 bases short and J 2 bases short, with 9 bases between. The CDR3 spells CASSVEIGTKNIQYF. Written as DNA, the CDR3 is TGTGCCAGCAGCGTAGAGATAGGAACCAAAAACATTCAGTACTTC. The full variable domain, with the rest looked up from reference TRBV9 and TRBJ2-4, is DSGVTQTPKHLITATGQRVTLRCSPRSGDLSVYWYQQSLDQGLQFLIQYYNGEERAKGNILERFSAQQFPDLHSELNLSSLELGDSALYFCASSVEIGTKNIQYFGAGTRLSVL.

The CDR3 sequence: CSAIPPPFAGGYNEQFF. As DNA, the CDR3 is TGCAGTGCTATCCCGCCCCCCTTCGCGGGAGGGTACAATGAGCAGTTCTTC. V gene TRBV20-1 combines with J gene TRBJ2-1; 9 nucleotides agree with TRBD2. Unmatched junction bases numbered 14, after V lost 4 bases and J lost 4 bases. Germline V gene lookup returns CDR1 DFQATT and CDR2 SNEGSKA (reference sequence). This CDR3 contains 17 residues.

This clonotype was seen more than once but under ten times. The rearrangement uses TRBV20-1 and TRBJ2-7; 9 bases fit TRBD2. Germline values: CDR1 DFQATT, CDR2 SNEGSKA (reference sequence). CDR3 size: 12 residues. V trimming: 2 bases; J trimming: 4 bases; junction bases outside the gene matches: 0. CDR3 sequence: CSARLAGYEQYF. The CDR3 nucleotides are TGCAGTGCTAGACTAGCGGGATACGAGCAGTACTTC.

The genes are TRBV18 and TRBJ2-3, with D uncertain. Deletions cut 2 bases from V and 0 bases from J, with 15 bases between. This CDR3 has 17 residues. The V gene's germline CDR1 is KGHSH and CDR2 LQKENI. CDR3 bases: TGTGCCAGCTCACCAAGAGGAAATCTTAGAAGCACAGATACGCAGTATTTT. Residues: CASSPRGNLRSTDTQYF.

The chain carries TRBV18 and TRBJ2-7, with 9 nucleotides matching TRBD1. Germline values: CDR1 KGHSH, CDR2 LQKENI. The CDR3 length is 14 residues. Trimming took 3 bases from V and 5 from J; bases not matched to a gene: 5. CDR3 DNA sequence: TGTGCCAGCTCACCTGGACAGGGGTCGGACGAGCAGTACTTC. It yields the protein CASSPGQGSDEQYF.

V gene TRBV12-3 or TRBV12-4 combines with J gene TRBJ1-2; D gene unclear. The ends were cut back, 5 bases at V and 8 bases at J, with 15 bases in the middle. The length of the CDR3 is 13 residues. CDR3 sequence: CASSPSVWQGYTF. The CDR3 nucleotides read TGTGCCAGCAGTCCCTCCGTGTGGCAGGGCTACACCTTC.

The V and J genes are TRBV20-1 and TRBJ2-5; D is unresolved. V lost 7 bases and J 1 base, leaving 4 bases between the germline ends. From germline, CDR1 is DFQATT and CDR2 SNEGSKA (reference sequence). The CDR3 covers 10 residues. CDR3 in DNA: TGCAGTGGCCTCCAAGAGACCCAGTACTTC. It codes for CSGLQETQYF.

This clonotype was picked up one time. The chain uses TRBV29-1 and TRBJ2-1, with TRBD2 as a possible D gene (5 bases). V dropped 5 bases and J dropped 4 bases, with 15 bases sitting between them. The CDR3 has 14 amino acids. Germline V gives CDR1 SQVTM, CDR2 ANQGSEA. The CDR3: CSVRAGFPYNEQFF. The DNA of the CDR3 is TGCAGCGTTCGGGCGGGCTTCCCTTACAATGAGCAGTTCTTC.

The chain has TRBV29-1 and TRBJ1-1; D perhaps matches TRBD1 (5 bases). Per germline, CDR1 SQVTM and CDR2 ANQGSEA. V lost 8 bases to trimming and J lost 1 base, with 11 bases between them. The CDR3 totals 12 residues. The CDR3 DNA follows: TGCAGCCCTCCCGGGACGAACACTGAAGCTTTCTTT. It specifies CSPPGTNTEAFF.

This chain uses TRBV24-1 with TRBJ2-2, with D possibly matching TRBD2 (6 bases). V dropped 4 bases and J dropped 2 bases, with 10 bases sitting between them. The CDR3 is 15 amino acids. CDR1 and CDR2 (germline): KGHDR, SFDVKD. Written as DNA, the CDR3 is TGTGCCACCAGTGAGGGGGACTTTAACACCGGGGAGCTGTTTTTT. Protein: CATSEGDFNTGELFF.

This chain joins TRBV3-1 and TRBJ2-1, with TRBD2 matching over 10 bases. Germline CDR1 is LGHDT and CDR2 is YNNKEL (reference sequence). With 5 bases clipped from V and 10 bases from J, the junction kept 5 bases outside the gene matches. The CDR3 totals 13 residues. CDR3 region: CASSVSGRNEQFF. The CDR3 DNA reads as TGTGCCAGCAGCGTTAGCGGGAGGAACGAGCAGTTCTTC.

The chain links TRBV6-2 or TRBV6-3 to TRBJ2-6; no clear D. Trimming left V 6 bases short and J 2 bases short, with 11 bases between. Looked up from germline, CDR1 is MNHEY and CDR2 is SVGEGT. CDR3 size: 15 residues. For the CDR3, the DNA is TGTGCCAGCAGCCTCGAATACGCTGGGGCCAACGTCCTGACTTTC. Amino acid sequence: CASSLEYAGANVLTF.

The CDR3 DNA follows: TGTGCCAGCAGTTCCGGACAGGTAATTGAAGCTTTCTTT. It translates to CASSSGQVIEAFF. The chain joins TRBV27 to TRBJ1-1; 7 nucleotides agree with TRBD1. Germline lookup yields CDR1 MNHEY and CDR2 SMNVEV (reference sequence). The junction had 6 bases not matched to a gene; V was cut back by 4 bases and J by 7 bases. This CDR3 contains 13 residues.

The V and J genes are TRBV20-1 and TRBJ2-1; 9 bases align to TRBD1. The V gene's germline CDR1 is DFQATT and CDR2 SNEGSKA (reference sequence). With V trimmed by 6 bases and J by 5 bases, 5 bases remained unmatched. The CDR3 loop spans 13 amino acids. The CDR3 sequence is CSADRGGNNEQFF. The CDR3 bases are TGCAGTGCGGACAGGGGAGGGAACAATGAGCAGTTCTTC.

This clonotype was found once. The genes are TRBV7-2 and TRBJ1-3; 8 positions match TRBD1. This CDR3 region has 15 residues. Germline assignment: CDR1 SGHTA and CDR2 FQGNSA. Unmatched junction bases numbered 7, after V lost 1 base and J lost 8 bases. The CDR3 DNA follows: TGTGCCAGCAGCTTAGGTCCCCAGGGGGCATACACCATATATTTT. Amino acid sequence: CASSLGPQGAYTIYF.

Here the CDR3 DNA reads TGCGCCAGCAGTGAGATGGCGGTACCTAGCACAGATACGCAGTATTTT. The encoded protein is CASSEMAVPSTDTQYF. The chain joins TRBV4-3 to TRBJ2-3, with D hard to call. Germline CDR1 reads LGHNA; CDR2 reads YSLEER. CDR3 length: 16 amino acids. V was cut by 6 bases and J by 0 bases, with 16 bases left in between.

This chain links TRBV29-1 with TRBJ2-5; D uncertain. V lost 4 bases to trimming and J lost 2 bases, with 8 bases between them. CDR1 is SQVTM and CDR2 is ANQGSEA in the germline V gene. The CDR3 has 12 residues. Here the CDR3 reads CSVVPGQETQYF. CDR3 nucleotide sequence: TGCAGCGTTGTTCCTGGACAAGAGACCCAGTACTTC.

V gene TRBV12-3 or TRBV12-4 combines with J gene TRBJ2-2, with D tentatively TRBD1 (6 bases). This CDR3 is built from 17 residues. Trimming shortened V by 7 bases and J by 1 base, and 19 bases separated the two germline ends. Here the CDR3 DNA reads TGTGCCAGCAAAATGGGTAGGGTGACAGGGAACACCGGGGAGCTGTTTTTT. As protein: CASKMGRVTGNTGELFF.

V gene TRBV18 combines with J gene TRBJ2-1; 8 bases match TRBD1. Germline V lookup: CDR1 KGHSH, CDR2 LQKENI. This CDR3 region has 14 residues. V was pared by 2 bases and J by 9 bases, with 6 bases of the junction left unmatched. The CDR3 DNA reads TGTGCCAGCTCACCAATTCAGGGGGCAGCTGAGCAGTTCTTC. Translating gives CASSPIQGAAEQFF.

V and J are TRBV3-1 and TRBJ1-2; the D is unclear. V dropped 3 bases and J dropped 4 bases, with 15 bases sitting between them. The CDR3 sequence is 15 residues long. Germline lookup yields CDR1 LGHDT and CDR2 YNNKEL (reference sequence). In DNA, the CDR3 is TGTGCCAGCAGCCATGATCAGACTCCCCGCTATGGCTACACCTTC. This encodes CASSHDQTPRYGYTF.

This rearrangement joins TRBV7-2 to TRBJ2-7; 8 nucleotides line up with TRBD1. The CDR3 runs 14 residues. CDR1 and CDR2 (germline): SGHTA, FQGNSA. J gave up 2 bases and V 4 bases, and 4 bases lay outside the gene matches. This CDR3 reads CASSWDRNTYEQYF. The CDR3 DNA is TGTGCCAGCAGCTGGGACAGGAATACCTACGAGCAGTACTTC.

This chain links TRBV6-5 with TRBJ2-7, with a weak D call TRBD1 (5 bases). The CDR3 totals 15 residues. The V gene lost 0 bases and the J gene lost 3 bases, with 12 bases spanning the gap. Germline-derived CDR1 and CDR2 are MNHEY and SVGAGI. The CDR3 protein is CASSYSWGRYYEQYF. The CDR3 bases are TGTGCCAGCAGTTACTCATGGGGCCGATACTACGAGCAGTACTTC.

This chain links TRBV20-1 with TRBJ2-2; D not resolved. CDR1 and CDR2 from the germline V gene are DFQATT and SNEGSKA (reference sequence). Trimming pared 3 bases from V and 2 bases from J, leaving 7 bases between. The CDR3 covers 13 residues. The CDR3 region has the DNA TGCAGTGCTAGGCCTAGAAACACCGGGGAGCTGTTTTTT. Translated, it gives CSARPRNTGELFF.

V is TRBV29-1 and J is TRBJ2-4; D is ambiguous. V was shortened by 7 bases and J by 0 bases, with 7 bases between the two germline ends. Looked up from germline, CDR1 is SQVTM and CDR2 is ANQGSEA. This CDR3 has 12 residues. The CDR3 reads CSGRVAKNIQYF. CDR3 DNA: TGCAGCGGTAGGGTAGCCAAAAACATTCAGTACTTC.

V gene TRBV4-3 combines with J gene TRBJ2-3, with 7 bases aligning to TRBD1. The CDR3 spans 15 residues. After removal of 1 base from V and 3 bases from J, the junction contained 4 bases not matched to a gene. The germline CDR1 and CDR2 sequences are LGHNA and YSLEER. CDR3 in DNA: TGCGCCAGCAGCCAAGGAGACAGGGAAACAGATACGCAGTATTTT. Its protein product is CASSQGDRETDTQYF.

The chain uses TRBV2 and TRBJ2-2; 7 bases match TRBD1. Germline CDR1 is SNHLY and CDR2 is FYNNEI. The CDR3 sequence is 12 residues long. CDR3 sequence (DNA): TGTGTTCGACAGGGTATGGCCGGGGAGCTGTTTTTT. Encoded protein: CVRQGMAGELFF.

The chain joins TRBV6-5 to TRBJ2-4; D remains ambiguous. This CDR3 region has 11 residues. Trimming removed 5 bases at V and 4 bases at J, with 3 bases between. The germline CDR1 and CDR2 sequences are MNHEY and SVGAGI. This CDR3 reads CASSRKNIQYF. As DNA, the CDR3 is TGTGCCAGCAGTAGAAAAAACATTCAGTACTTC.